This T cell receptor beta chain was sequenced for a study of ipilimumab plus nivolumab after autologous stem cell transplantation. Germline V lookup: CDR1 MDHEN, CDR2 SYDVKM. Trimming at V came to 10 bases and at J to 4 bases, leaving 12 bases not matched to a gene. The CDR3 has 15 amino acids. Sequencing used immunoSEQ multiplex PCR; TCRdb keeps in-frame clones, though not all of them. The sample lists some 46,000 clones; over 75% were seen once. The V gene is TRBV28, the J gene TRBJ2-2; 7 bases agree with TRBD2. This TCR was sampled from a male donor with multiple myeloma. The specimen was PBMCs, collected in a trial of ipilimumab plus nivolumab as post-transplant consolidation. CDR3 sequence (DNA): TGTGCCACCCAATCGCGGGAGTACGGCACCGGGGAGCTGTTTTTT. Encoded protein: CATQSREYGTGELFF.